This record looks at one T cell receptor (beta chain) sequence and its context. The sample is drawn from a study of technical replicates of blood from a few donors. V shed 6 bases and J shed 5 bases, with 10 bases lying between them. The CDR3 sequence is 13 residues long. Germline CDR1 reads MDHEN; CDR2 reads SYDVKM. This table comes from immunoSEQ multiplex PCR, and its TCRdb copy is limited to in-frame clones, with some not included. This sample has about 78,000 clones, with about 95% found just once. The gene calls are TRBV28 and TRBJ1-4; maybe TRBD1 (5 bases). The source is a human donor in good health. Material for sequencing was T cells isolated from PBMCs. The CDR3 loop is CASRGAGNEKLFF. CDR3 DNA sequence: TGTGCCAGCAGAGGGGCAGGGAATGAAAAACTGTTTTTT.